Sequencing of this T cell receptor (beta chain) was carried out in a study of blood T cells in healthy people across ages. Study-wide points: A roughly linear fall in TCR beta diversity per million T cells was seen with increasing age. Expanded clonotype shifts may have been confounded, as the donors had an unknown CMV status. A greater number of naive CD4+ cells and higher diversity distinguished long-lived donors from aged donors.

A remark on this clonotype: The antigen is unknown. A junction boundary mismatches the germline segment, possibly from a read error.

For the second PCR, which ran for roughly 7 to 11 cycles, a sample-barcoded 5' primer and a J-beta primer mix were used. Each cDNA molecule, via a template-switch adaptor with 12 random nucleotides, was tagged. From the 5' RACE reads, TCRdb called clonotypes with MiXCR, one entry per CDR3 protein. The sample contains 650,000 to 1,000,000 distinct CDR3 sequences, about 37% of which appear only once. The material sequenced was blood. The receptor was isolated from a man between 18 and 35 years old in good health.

For the CDR3, the DNA is TGTGCCAGCAGTTTGGGCGGAGTTAACTACAATAAGCAGTTCTTC. It translates to CASSLGGVNYNKQFF. This rearrangement joins TRBV12-3 or TRBV12-4 to TRBJ2-1; D ambiguous. The CDR3 sequence is 15 residues long.